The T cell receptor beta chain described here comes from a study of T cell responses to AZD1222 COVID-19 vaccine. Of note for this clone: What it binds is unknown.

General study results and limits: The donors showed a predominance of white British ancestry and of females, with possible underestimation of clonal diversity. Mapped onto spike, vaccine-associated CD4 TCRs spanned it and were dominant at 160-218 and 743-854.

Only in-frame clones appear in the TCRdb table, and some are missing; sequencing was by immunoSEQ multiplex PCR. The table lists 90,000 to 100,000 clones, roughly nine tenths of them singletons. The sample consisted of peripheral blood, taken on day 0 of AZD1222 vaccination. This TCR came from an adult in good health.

The CDR3 protein is CASSPWTGLTEAFF. DNA of the CDR3: TGTGCCAGCAGCCCCTGGACAGGCCTCACTGAAGCTTTCTTT. This chain uses TRBV5-6 with TRBJ1-1; 7 bases are shared with TRBD1. This CDR3 has 14 residues. Looked up from germline, CDR1 is SGHDT and CDR2 is YYEEEE. The junction had 7 bases not matched to a gene; V was cut back by 4 bases and J by 4 bases.